The 25 T cell receptor beta chains below come from one sample, sequenced in a study of human T cells and chemical hapten exposure (dated by TCRdb to about 2021). Library generation was performed with RACE. Sequencing took place on a NextSeq 500. TCRdb reanalyzed the raw reads on its own, using fastp at Q25 for trimming and MiXCR for clone calling, and kept in-frame beta chains. Here each entry gathers all rows of one CDR3 protein and keeps the most common genes and DNA. In all, the sample holds 75,000 to 100,000 distinct CDR3 sequences, and 9.3% of those were seen once. The ten largest clones capture 2% to 2.5% of the sample. What the time point label conveys for this sample: patch test 2, 6 weeks after DPC sensitization. According to the study, the label for this sample's treatment or condition signals: therapeutic diphenylcyclopropenone sensitization with weekly scalp DPC. The sample in question was whole blood, obtained in connection with sensitization to the hapten diphenylcyclopropenone (DPC). These receptors all stem from a middle-aged woman with alopecia areata. Some clones in this sample may be carry-over from other donors' samples.

The rearrangement links TRBV7-2 to TRBJ2-5; no definite D call. V was cut by 5 bases and J by 5 bases, with 12 bases left in between. This CDR3 contains 13 residues. Looked up from germline, CDR1 is SGHTA and CDR2 is FQGNSA. As DNA, the CDR3 is TGTGCCAGCAGCAACCGGACCCTGGAGACCCAGTACTTC. Protein product: CASSNRTLETQYF.

Only a few counts were recorded for this clonotype. The rearrangement uses TRBV7-2 and TRBJ2-7, with 10 bases fitting TRBD2. The V and J ends lost 4 bases and 2 bases, in that order; junction bases with no gene match: 14. Germline V CDR1 and CDR2: SGHTA, FQGNSA. The length of the CDR3 is 18 residues. The CDR3 is CASSSVVPGSGRAYEQYF. As DNA, the CDR3 is TGTGCCAGCAGCTCGGTGGTCCCGGGAAGCGGGAGGGCCTACGAGCAGTACTTC.

This clonotype was observed many times. The V gene is TRBV11-2, the J gene TRBJ2-2; 8 bases align to TRBD2. Germline V CDR1 and CDR2: SGHAT, FQNNGV. V was clipped by 6 bases and J by 7 bases; unmatched bases: 10. There are 15 residues in the CDR3. CDR3 nucleotides: TGTGCCAGCAGTCAGCTCGGGAGGGCGAACGGGGAGCTGTTTTTT. It encodes CASSQLGRANGELFF.

This clonotype was seen at least ten times. This chain joins TRBV20-1 and TRBJ2-3, with no clear D. Germline CDR1 is DFQATT and CDR2 is SNEGSKA (reference sequence). The CDR3 loop spans 13 amino acids. The V and J ends lost 4 bases and 2 bases respectively, with 10 bases between them. CDR3 DNA sequence: TGCAGTGCTATTGGACCGGTCACAGATACGCAGTATTTT. Its protein is CSAIGPVTDTQYF.

This clonotype was recorded once. V is TRBV9 and J is TRBJ1-3; 7 nucleotides agree with TRBD1. In germline, CDR1 is SGDLS, CDR2 YYNGEE. The V and J ends lost 3 bases and 5 bases, in that order; junction bases with no gene match: 8. CDR3 size: 15 residues. The DNA of the CDR3 is TGTGCCAGCAGCGGATTTGGGGGACAGAGAAACACCATATATTTT. Translated, it gives CASSGFGGQRNTIYF.

This clonotype was found many times. This chain connects TRBV6-2 or TRBV6-3 to TRBJ2-1; D is uncertain. The germline CDR1 and CDR2 sequences are MNHEY and SVGEGT. The CDR3 spans 13 residues. V gave up 7 bases and J gave up 7 bases, with 14 bases separating them. The CDR3 DNA reads TGTGCCAGCACCTTTTGGGGAAAGAATGAGCAGTTCTTC. It specifies CASTFWGKNEQFF.

The chain recombines TRBV5-6 with TRBJ2-2, with D unclear. Germline assignment: CDR1 SGHDT and CDR2 YYEEEE. CDR3 length: 13 residues. V shed 5 bases and J shed 7 bases, with 12 bases lying between them. DNA for the CDR3: TGTGCCAGCAGGGTGGGAAGTCACGGGGAGCTGTTTTTT. Protein product: CASRVGSHGELFF. Drawing the rest from reference TRBV5-6 and TRBJ2-2, the complete variable domain is DAGVTQSPTHLIKTRGQQVTLRCSPKSGHDTVSWYQQALGQGPQFIFQYYEEEERQRGNFPDRFSGHQFPNYSSELNVNALLLGDSALYLCASRVGSHGELFFGEGSRLTVL.

This clonotype was seen repeatedly, ten times or more. V gene TRBV13 combines with J gene TRBJ1-1, with D tentatively TRBD1 (6 bases). The CDR3 is 14 residues long. CDR1 and CDR2 from the germline V gene are PRHDT and FYEKMQ (reference sequence). The V end lost 5 bases, the J end lost 7 bases, and 17 bases lay between the germline ends. The CDR3 here is CASSETGGRFEAFF. In DNA form, the CDR3 reads TGTGCCAGCAGCGAGACAGGCGGACGGTTTGAAGCTTTCTTT. The full variable domain, with the rest looked up from reference TRBV13 and TRBJ1-1, is AAGVIQSPRHLIKEKRETATLKCYPIPRHDTVYWYQQGPGQDPQFLISFYEKMQSDKGSIPDRFSAQQFSDYHSELNMSSLELGDSALYFCASSETGGRFEAFFGQGTRLTVV.

The V gene is TRBV4-1, the J gene TRBJ2-3; 14 bases are shared with TRBD2. The CDR3 runs to 18 residues. J was trimmed by 5 bases and V by 5 bases; bases with no gene match: 12. The V gene's germline CDR1 is MGHRA and CDR2 YSYEKL. In nucleotides, the CDR3 is TGCGCCAGCAGCTCGTCTGGAGGGACTAGCGGGAGAAGAGATACGCAGTATTTT. This codes for CASSSSGGTSGRRDTQYF.

This clonotype has more than one count but fewer than ten. The chain employs TRBV7-9 and TRBJ2-5, with D possibly TRBD1 on 6 matching bases. The V end lost 1 base, the J end lost 5 bases, and 8 bases lay between the germline ends. Germline V gene data show CDR1 as SEHNR and CDR2 as FQNEAQ (reference sequence). The CDR3 spans 13 residues. DNA for the CDR3: TGTGCCAGCAGCTTAGGCAGGGGCGAGACCCAGTACTTC. Translation gives CASSLGRGETQYF.

The chain couples TRBV10-3 to TRBJ2-3, with no clear D. The V gene lost 6 bases and the J gene lost 6 bases, with 7 bases spanning the gap. This CDR3 is built from 11 residues. The germline V gene has CDR1 ENHRY and CDR2 SYGVKD. The CDR3 sequence is CAISPEDTQYF. CDR3 DNA sequence: TGTGCCATCAGCCCGGAGGATACGCAGTATTTT.

Remarks on this clonotype: This could be a read error, since a much larger clone is one nucleotide away. The rearrangement uses TRBV2 and TRBJ2-1; the D gene is possibly TRBD2 (6 bases). V shed 4 bases and J shed 8 bases, with 24 bases lying between them. The CDR3 is 17 amino acids. Germline V CDR1 and CDR2: SNHLY, FYNNEI. CDR3 loop: CASSGTSRRPSVDEQFF. As DNA, the CDR3 is TGTGCCAGCAGTGGAACTAGCAGGAGGCCCTCTGTGGATGAGCAGTTCTTC.

The gene calls are TRBV6-2 or TRBV6-3 and TRBJ1-5, with TRBD1 matching 10 bases. After removal of 2 bases from V and 5 bases from J, the junction contained 6 bases not matched to a gene. The CDR3 is made up of 16 amino acids. Germline V gene sequence: CDR1 MNHEY, CDR2 SVGEGT. The CDR3 loop reads CASSYTGTGAHQPQHF. The CDR3 DNA follows: TGTGCCAGCAGTTACACAGGGACAGGGGCCCATCAGCCCCAGCATTTT.

The table lists this clonotype with a few counts. The chain links TRBV18 to TRBJ2-7; TRBD1 matches at 9 bases. V shed 3 bases, J shed 5 bases, and the junction held 11 bases outside the gene matches. CDR3 length: 16 amino acids. The germline V gene has CDR1 KGHSH and CDR2 LQKENI. The CDR3 sequence is CASSPRAGTGSHEQYF. As DNA, the CDR3 is TGTGCCAGCTCACCCCGGGCCGGGACAGGGTCTCACGAGCAGTACTTC.

The chain recombines TRBV29-1 with TRBJ2-3; the match to TRBD2 covers 15 bases. This CDR3 has 15 amino acids. The junction had 6 bases not matched to a gene; V was cut back by 5 bases and J by 6 bases. Germline CDR1 reads SQVTM; CDR2 reads ANQGSEA. The CDR3 spells CSVKGLAGGVDTQYF. DNA for the CDR3: TGCAGCGTTAAAGGACTAGCGGGAGGGGTGGATACGCAGTATTTT.

This clonotype was found many times. This chain uses TRBV4-3 with TRBJ2-3; no firm D call. Looked up from germline, CDR1 is LGHNA and CDR2 is YSLEER. V was clipped by 0 bases and J by 5 bases, with 3 bases between them. The length of the CDR3 is 12 residues. Here the CDR3 reads CASSQDQDTQYF. The CDR3 DNA reads TGCGCCAGCAGCCAAGATCAAGATACGCAGTATTTT.

The rearrangement links TRBV25-1 to TRBJ2-4; the D gene is possibly TRBD1 (5 bases). The CDR3 length is 15 residues. The V end was cut by 4 bases, the J end by 4 bases, with 14 bases between. Germline V lookup: CDR1 MGHDK, CDR2 SYGVNS. The CDR3 nucleotides are TGTGCCAGCAGTGGGAGACAGAGCCAAAAAAACATTCAGTACTTC. Translating it yields CASSGRQSQKNIQYF.

This clonotype has a handful of counts. The J gene is TRBJ2-1, the V gene TRBV19, with 16 bases aligning to TRBD2. Per germline, CDR1 LNHDA and CDR2 SQIVND (reference sequence). CDR3 length equals 14 residues. V lost 2 bases to trimming and J lost 15 bases; unmatched junction nucleotides: 4. CDR3: CASSIPGLAGGRFF. CDR3 coding DNA: TGTGCCAGTAGTATACCGGGACTAGCGGGAGGGCGGTTCTTC.

The chain employs TRBV19 and TRBJ1-2; perhaps TRBD1 as D (5 bases). The CDR3 covers 14 residues. The germline gives CDR1 LNHDA, CDR2 SQIVND (reference sequence). With 8 bases removed from V and 8 bases from J, the gap between germline ends came to 21 bases. CDR3 amino acids: CASSRQPGPLGYTF. The CDR3, as DNA: TGTGCCAGTTCGAGGCAGCCGGGACCTTTAGGCTACACCTTC.

This clonotype has at least ten counts. The chain links TRBV11-2 to TRBJ2-7; D is undetermined. The CDR3 has 14 residues. Trimming removed 4 bases at V and 2 bases at J, with 12 bases between. The germline gives CDR1 SGHAT, CDR2 FQNNGV. CDR3 nucleotide sequence: TGTGCCAGCAGCTCCCGGGCAGAGACCTACGAGCAGTACTTC. Translation: CASSSRAETYEQYF.

The chain combines TRBV2 with TRBJ2-5, with 8 bases aligning to TRBD2. The CDR3 has 12 residues. Germline trimming cut 11 bases from V and 1 base from J; bases unmatched to any gene: 3. The germline V gene has CDR1 SNHLY and CDR2 FYNNEI. In DNA form, the CDR3 reads TGTGCCGGACGGGAGGGCCAAGAGACCCAGTACTTC. It is translated as CAGREGQETQYF.

This clonotype was recorded at least ten times. The chain links TRBV3-1 to TRBJ1-3; 7 bases agree with TRBD1. Germline-derived CDR1 and CDR2 are LGHDT and YNNKEL (reference sequence). V trimming: 4 bases; J trimming: 4 bases; junction bases outside the gene matches: 4. The CDR3 consists of 14 residues. CDR3 in amino acids: CASSLQGYGNTIYF. Written as DNA, the CDR3 is TGTGCCAGCAGCCTACAGGGGTACGGAAACACCATATATTTT.

Only a few counts were recorded for this clonotype. The rearrangement uses TRBV27 and TRBJ1-2; the D is unclear. The V gene's germline CDR1 is MNHEY and CDR2 SMNVEV (reference sequence). The CDR3 totals 13 residues. The germline V and J ends were trimmed by 3 bases and 4 bases, with 9 bases remaining between them. In nucleotides, the CDR3 is TGTGCCAGCAGTTTCAGGACCGGCTATGGCTACACCTTC. It translates to CASSFRTGYGYTF.

This clonotype was observed at least ten times. DNA for the CDR3: TGTGCCAGCAGTGTTGAAAGTAACACTGAAGCTTTCTTT. This encodes CASSVESNTEAFF. This chain links TRBV6-4 with TRBJ1-1; no definite D call. CDR1 is MRHNA and CDR2 is SNTAGT in the germline V gene. The length of the CDR3 is 13 residues. Trimming cost V 4 bases and J 2 bases, with 8 bases left between them.

This clonotype was seen ten or more times. Here the CDR3 reads CASSPQGVNSGYEQYF. The DNA of the CDR3 is TGTGCCAGCAGTCCACAGGGGGTGAATTCAGGGTACGAGCAGTACTTC. The gene calls are TRBV7-8 and TRBJ2-7; TRBD1 agrees at 8 bases. Trimming at V came to 6 bases and at J to 4 bases, leaving 14 bases not matched to a gene. CDR1 and CDR2 (germline): SGHVS, FQNEAQ. The CDR3 has 16 residues.